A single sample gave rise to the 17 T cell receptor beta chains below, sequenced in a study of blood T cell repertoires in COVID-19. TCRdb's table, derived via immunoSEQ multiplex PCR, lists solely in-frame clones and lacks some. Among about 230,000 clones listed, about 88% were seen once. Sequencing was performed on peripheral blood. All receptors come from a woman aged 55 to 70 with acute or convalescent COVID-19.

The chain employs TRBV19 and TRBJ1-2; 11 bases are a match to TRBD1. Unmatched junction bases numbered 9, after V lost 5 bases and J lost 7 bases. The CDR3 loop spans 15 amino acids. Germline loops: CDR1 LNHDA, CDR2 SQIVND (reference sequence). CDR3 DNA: TGTGCCAGTAGTGGACAGGGGGCGTCGCTCGTTGGCTACACCTTC. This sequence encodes CASSGQGASLVGYTF. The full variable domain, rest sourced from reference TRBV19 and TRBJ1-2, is DGGITQSPKYLFRKEGQNVTLSCEQNLNHDAMYWYRQDPGQGLRLIYYSQIVNDFQKGDIAEGYSVSREKKESFPLTVTSAQKNPTAFYLCASSGQGASLVGYTFGSGTRLTVV.

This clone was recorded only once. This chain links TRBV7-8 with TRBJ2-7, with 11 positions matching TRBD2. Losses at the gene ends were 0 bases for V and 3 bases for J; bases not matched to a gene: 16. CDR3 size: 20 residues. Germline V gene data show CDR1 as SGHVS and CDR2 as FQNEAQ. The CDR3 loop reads CASSLARRGSGRALFYEQYF. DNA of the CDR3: TGTGCCAGCAGCTTAGCGAGAAGAGGTAGCGGGAGGGCCTTGTTCTACGAGCAGTACTTC.

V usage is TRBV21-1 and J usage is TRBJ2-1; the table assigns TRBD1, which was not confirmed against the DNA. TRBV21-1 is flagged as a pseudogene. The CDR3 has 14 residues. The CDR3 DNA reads TGTGCCAGCGCCGGGACAGCTAACTACAATGAGCAGTTCTTC. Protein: CASAGTANYNEQFF.

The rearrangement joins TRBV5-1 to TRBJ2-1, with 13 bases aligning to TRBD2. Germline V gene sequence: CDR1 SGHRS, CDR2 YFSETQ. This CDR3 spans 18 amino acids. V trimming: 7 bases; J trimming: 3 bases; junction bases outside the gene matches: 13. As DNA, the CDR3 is TGCGCCAGCGGGCGCGGGACTAGCGGGATTACCCTCTACAATGAGCAGTTCTTC. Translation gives CASGRGTSGITLYNEQFF.

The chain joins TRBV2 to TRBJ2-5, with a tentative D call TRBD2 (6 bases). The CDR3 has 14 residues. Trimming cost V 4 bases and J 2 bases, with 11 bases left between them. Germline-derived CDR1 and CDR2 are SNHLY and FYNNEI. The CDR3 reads CASSVGGGQETQYF. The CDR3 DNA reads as TGTGCCAGCAGTGTGGGGGGTGGTCAAGAGACCCAGTACTTC.

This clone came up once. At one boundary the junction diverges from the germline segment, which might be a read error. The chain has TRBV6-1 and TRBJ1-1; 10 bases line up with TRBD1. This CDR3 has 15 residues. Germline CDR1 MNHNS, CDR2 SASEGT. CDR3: CASSDGTGVKTEAFF. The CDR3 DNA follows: TGTGCCAGCAGTGATGGGACAGGGGTGAAAACTGAAGCTTTCTTT.

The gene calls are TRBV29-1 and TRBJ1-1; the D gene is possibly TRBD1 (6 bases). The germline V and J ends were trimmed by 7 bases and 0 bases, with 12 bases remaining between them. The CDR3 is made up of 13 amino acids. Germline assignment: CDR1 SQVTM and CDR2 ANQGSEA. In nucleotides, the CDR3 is TGCAGCGCTCGAGGGGGATTGAACACTGAAGCTTTCTTT. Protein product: CSARGGLNTEAFF.

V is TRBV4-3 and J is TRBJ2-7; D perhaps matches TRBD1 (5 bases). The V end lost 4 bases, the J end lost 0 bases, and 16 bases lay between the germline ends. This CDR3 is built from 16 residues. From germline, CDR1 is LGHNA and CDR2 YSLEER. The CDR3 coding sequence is TGCGCCAGCAGCCTTGCAAGGGGCTGGAACTCCTACGAGCAGTACTTC. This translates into CASSLARGWNSYEQYF.

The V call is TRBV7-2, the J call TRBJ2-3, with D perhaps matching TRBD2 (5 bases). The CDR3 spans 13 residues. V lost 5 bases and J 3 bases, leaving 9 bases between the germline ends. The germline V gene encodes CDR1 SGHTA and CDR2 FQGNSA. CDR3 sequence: CASSISGTDTQYF. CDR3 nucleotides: TGTGCCAGCAGCATCTCGGGAACAGATACGCAGTATTTT.

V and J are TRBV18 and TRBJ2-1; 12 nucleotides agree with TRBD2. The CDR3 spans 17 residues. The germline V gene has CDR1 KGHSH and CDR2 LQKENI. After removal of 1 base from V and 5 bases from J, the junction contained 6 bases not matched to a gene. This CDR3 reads CASSPRTSGEGDNEQFF. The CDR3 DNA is TGTGCCAGCTCACCACGGACTAGCGGGGAGGGTGACAATGAGCAGTTCTTC.

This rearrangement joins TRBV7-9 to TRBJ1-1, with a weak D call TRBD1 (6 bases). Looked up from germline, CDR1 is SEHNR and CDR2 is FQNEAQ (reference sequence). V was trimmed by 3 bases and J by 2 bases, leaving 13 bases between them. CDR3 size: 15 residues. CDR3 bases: TGTGCCAGCAGCTTCCCAGGCGGGGGCAACACTGAAGCTTTCTTT. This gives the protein CASSFPGGGNTEAFF. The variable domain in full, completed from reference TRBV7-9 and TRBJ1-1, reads DTGVSQNPRHKITKRGQNVTFRCDPISEHNRLYWYRQTLGQGPEFLTYFQNEAQLEKSRLLSDRFSAERPKGSFSTLEIQRTEQGDSAMYLCASSFPGGGNTEAFFGQGTRLTVV.

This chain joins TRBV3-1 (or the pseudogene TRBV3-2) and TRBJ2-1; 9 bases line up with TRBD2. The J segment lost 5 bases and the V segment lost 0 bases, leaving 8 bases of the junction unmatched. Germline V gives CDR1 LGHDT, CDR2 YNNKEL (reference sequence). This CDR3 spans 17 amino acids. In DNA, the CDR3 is TGTGCCAGCAGCCAAGACCTCCAGGGACTAGCTAACAATGAGCAGTTCTTC. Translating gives CASSQDLQGLANNEQFF.

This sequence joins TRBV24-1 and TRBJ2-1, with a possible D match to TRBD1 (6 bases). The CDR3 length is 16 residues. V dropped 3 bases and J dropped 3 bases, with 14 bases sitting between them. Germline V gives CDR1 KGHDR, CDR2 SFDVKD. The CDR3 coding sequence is TGTGCCACCAGTGATACAGGGACGGGAAACTACAATGAGCAGTTCTTC. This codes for CATSDTGTGNYNEQFF.

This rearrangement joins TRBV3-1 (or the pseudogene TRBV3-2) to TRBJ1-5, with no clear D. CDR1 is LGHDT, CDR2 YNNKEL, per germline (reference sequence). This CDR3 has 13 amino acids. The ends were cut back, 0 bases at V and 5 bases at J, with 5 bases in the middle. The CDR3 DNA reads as TGTGCCAGCAGCCAAGAATATGATCAGCCCCAGCATTTT. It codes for CASSQEYDQPQHF.

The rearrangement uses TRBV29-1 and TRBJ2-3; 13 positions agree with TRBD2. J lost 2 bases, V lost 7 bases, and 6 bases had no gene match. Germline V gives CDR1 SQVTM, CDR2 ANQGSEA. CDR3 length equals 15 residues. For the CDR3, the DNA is TGCAGCGAAGAGGGACTAGCGGGGTACACAGATACGCAGTATTTT. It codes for CSEEGLAGYTDTQYF.

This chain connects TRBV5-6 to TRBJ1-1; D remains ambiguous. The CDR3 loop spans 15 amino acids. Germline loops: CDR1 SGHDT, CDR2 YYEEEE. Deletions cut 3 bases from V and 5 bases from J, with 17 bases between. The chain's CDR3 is CASSSLGFGGTEAFF. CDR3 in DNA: TGTGCCAGCAGCTCCCTGGGGTTCGGAGGGACTGAAGCTTTCTTT. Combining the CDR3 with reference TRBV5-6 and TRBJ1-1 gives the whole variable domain DAGVTQSPTHLIKTRGQQVTLRCSPKSGHDTVSWYQQALGQGPQFIFQYYEEEERQRGNFPDRFSGHQFPNYSSELNVNALLLGDSALYLCASSSLGFGGTEAFFGQGTRLTVV.

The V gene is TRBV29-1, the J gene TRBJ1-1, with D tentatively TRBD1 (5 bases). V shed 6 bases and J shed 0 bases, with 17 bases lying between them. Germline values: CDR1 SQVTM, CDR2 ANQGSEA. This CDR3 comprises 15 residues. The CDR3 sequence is CSVSPFAGMNTEAFF. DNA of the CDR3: TGCAGCGTCAGCCCTTTCGCAGGGATGAACACTGAAGCTTTCTTT. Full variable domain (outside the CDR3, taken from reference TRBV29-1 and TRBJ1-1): SAVISQKPSRDICQRGTSLTIQCQVDSQVTMMFWYRQQPGQSLTLIATANQGSEATYESGFVIDKFPISRPNLTFSTLTVSNMSPEDSSIYLCSVSPFAGMNTEAFFGQGTRLTVV.